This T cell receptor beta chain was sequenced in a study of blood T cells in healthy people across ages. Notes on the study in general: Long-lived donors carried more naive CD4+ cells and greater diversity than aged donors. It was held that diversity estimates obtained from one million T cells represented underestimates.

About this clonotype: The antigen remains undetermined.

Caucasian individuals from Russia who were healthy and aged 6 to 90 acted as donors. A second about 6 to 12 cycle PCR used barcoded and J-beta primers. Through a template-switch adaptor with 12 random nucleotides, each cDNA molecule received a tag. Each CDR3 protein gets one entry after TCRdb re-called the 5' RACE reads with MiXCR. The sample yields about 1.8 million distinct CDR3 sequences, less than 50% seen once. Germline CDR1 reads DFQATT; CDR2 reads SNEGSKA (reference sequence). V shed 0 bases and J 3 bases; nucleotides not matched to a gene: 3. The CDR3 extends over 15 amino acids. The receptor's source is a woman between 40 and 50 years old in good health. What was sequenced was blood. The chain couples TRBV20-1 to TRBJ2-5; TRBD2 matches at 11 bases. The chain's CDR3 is CSAREPGLAEETQYF. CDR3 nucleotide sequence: TGCAGTGCTAGAGAACCGGGACTAGCGGAAGAGACCCAGTACTTC.